This TCR beta chain derives from a study of blood T cell repertoires in COVID-19. Study-level background: The origin of the acute and convalescent COVID-19 samples was the United States, Italy and Spain.

TCRdb keeps only in-frame clones here, not all; method: immunoSEQ multiplex PCR. The table shows under 300,000 clones, with about nine tenths occurring only once. Sequencing was performed on peripheral blood. The source is a woman younger than 45 with active or convalescent COVID-19.

For the CDR3, the DNA is TGTGCCAGCAGCTTAGATGGAACGGGTAATCAGCCCCAGCATTTT. Its protein product is CASSLDGTGNQPQHF. The V call is TRBV7-9, the J call TRBJ1-5; no reliable D call. Trimming left V 1 base short and J 4 bases short, with 11 bases between. Germline CDR1 reads SEHNR; CDR2 reads FQNEAQ (reference sequence). The CDR3 covers 15 residues.